This T cell receptor (beta chain) was sequenced for a study of blood T cell repertoires in COVID-19. Study as a whole: Collection of acute and convalescent COVID-19 samples took place in the United States, Italy and Spain. PBMCs, B-cell-depleted T cells, or T cells were the source of the cDNA or gDNA that made up the material.

Original data processing: Nucleated cell number was recorded as an estimate derived from reference gene primer amplification. Data came from immunoSEQ multiplex PCR; TCRdb stores just in-frame clones and leaves some out. The DNA was the basis for D and trimming; V, J and clone size are from that table. Here the sample spans over 150,000 clones, 70% to 90% being singletons. Germline CDR1 reads MNHEY; CDR2 reads SMNVEV (reference sequence). Deletions cut 2 bases from V and 0 bases from J, with 8 bases between. The CDR3 spans 15 residues. The rearrangement joins TRBV27 to TRBJ1-3, with unresolved D. The source material was peripheral blood. The source is a man aged 45-65 years who had recovered from COVID-19. Here the CDR3 DNA reads TGTGCCAGCAGTTTAATCGGGAGCTCTGGAAACACCATATATTTT. It encodes CASSLIGSSGNTIYF.